This passage covers 16 T cell receptor beta chains from one sample sequenced in a study of T cells in Graves' hyperthyroidism and ophthalmopathy. RNA transcripts provided the source from which TCR beta CDR3 regions were amplified. HTBI primers were the set used in a first-round RT-PCR of the TCR CDR3. One entry per CDR3 protein results from TCRdb running MiXCR on the multiplex PCR reads. The sample records 450,000 to 700,000 distinct CDR3 sequences, just over 45% being singletons. Source material: peripheral blood or thyroid tissue (not recorded which). These receptors were obtained from an adult woman with Graves' disease, either hyperthyroidism or ophthalmopathy (not recorded which).

This clonotype was counted ten times or more. This chain joins TRBV12-5 and TRBJ1-1, with no clear D. Germline V gene data show CDR1 as LGHNT and CDR2 as FRNRAP. The CDR3 is 16 residues long. V lost 0 bases and J lost 4, with 15 bases in between. The CDR3 sequence: CASGLVLDGYTTEAFF. CDR3 nucleotides: TGTGCTAGTGGTTTGGTGCTAGACGGCTATACCACTGAAGCTTTCTTT. The variable domain in full, with the rest retrieved from reference TRBV12-5 and TRBJ1-1, is DARVTQTPRHKVTEMGQEVTMRCQPILGHNTVFWYRQTMMQGLELLAYFRNRAPLDDSGMPKDRFSAEMPDATLATLKIQPSEPRDSAVYFCASGLVLDGYTTEAFFGQGTRLTVV.

The chain employs TRBV5-1 and TRBJ1-5; 7 bases map to TRBD1. The CDR3 runs to 13 residues. Germline V CDR1 and CDR2: SGHRS, YFSETQ. V lost 0 bases to trimming and J lost 12 bases; unmatched junction nucleotides: 6. DNA for the CDR3: TGCGCCAGCAGCTTGGACAGGGGAGTCCTCCAGCATTTT. Protein: CASSLDRGVLQHF.

This rearrangement joins TRBV30 to TRBJ2-7; the match to TRBD1 covers 8 bases. V lost 6 bases and J lost 3; bases outside the gene matches: 4. Germline V CDR1 and CDR2: GTSNPN, SVGIG (reference sequence). The CDR3 has 12 amino acids. The CDR3 reads CACIGTGYEQYF. The CDR3 nucleotides are TGTGCCTGCATAGGGACAGGCTACGAGCAGTACTTC.

This clonotype was seen ten or more times. The CDR3 loop is CASSITAPVGREVDQPQHF. CDR3 DNA sequence: TGTGCCAGTAGTATTACTGCACCTGTGGGCAGGGAGGTAGATCAGCCCCAGCATTTT. The chain is built from TRBV19 and TRBJ1-5; perhaps TRBD1 as D (5 bases). Looked up from germline, CDR1 is LNHDA and CDR2 is SQIVND (reference sequence). The CDR3 sequence is 19 residues long. Trimming cost V 3 bases and J 5 bases, with 26 bases left between them.

The sample holds many counts of this clonotype. V is TRBV20-1 and J is TRBJ1-2; the D is unclear. Trimming cost V 0 bases and J 11 bases, with 10 bases left between them. The CDR3 consists of 11 residues. The germline gives CDR1 DFQATT, CDR2 SNEGSKA (reference sequence). The CDR3 reads CSARDYVGYTF. The CDR3 bases are TGCAGTGCTAGAGATTACGTGGGATACACCTTC.

A word on this clonotype: This may be a read error: a much more frequent sequence differs by one nucleotide. A read error is likely, as this CDR3 ends without the conserved phenylalanine or tryptophan. V is TRBV6-5 and J is TRBJ1-1, with unresolved D. Trimming left V 7 bases short and J 2 bases short, with 8 bases between. The CDR3 extends over 12 amino acids. The germline V gene has CDR1 MNHEY and CDR2 SVGAGI. CDR3 protein: CASKRGNTEAFS. The DNA of the CDR3 is TGTGCCAGCAAAAGAGGAAACACTGAAGCTTTCTCT.

This chain joins TRBV29-1 and TRBJ2-2; 16 nucleotides agree with TRBD2. The trim removed 7 bases at V and 4 bases at J, leaving 9 bases unmatched. The CDR3 is made up of 17 amino acids. The V gene's germline CDR1 is SQVTM and CDR2 ANQGSEA. The CDR3, as DNA: TGCAGCGCCCAGGGACTAGCGGGAGGGCCGGTCACCGGGGAGCTGTTTTTT. It codes for CSAQGLAGGPVTGELFF.

This clonotype was counted many times. This chain joins TRBV2 and TRBJ2-7, with 11 bases identical to TRBD2. The germline gives CDR1 SNHLY, CDR2 FYNNEI. V lost 9 bases to trimming and J lost 4 bases; unmatched junction nucleotides: 8. The CDR3 has 14 amino acids. CDR3 sequence reads: CASHSGRGVYEQYF. DNA for the CDR3: TGTGCCAGTCATAGCGGGAGGGGGGTGTACGAGCAGTACTTC.

The chain carries TRBV7-6 and TRBJ1-2; 7 bases match TRBD1. From germline, CDR1 is SGHVS and CDR2 FNYEAQ. The length of the CDR3 is 14 residues. Trimming cost V 4 bases and J 2 bases; bases outside gene matches: 4. CDR3 protein: CASSSAGGNYGYTF. CDR3 nucleotide sequence: TGTGCCAGCAGCTCGGCAGGGGGAAACTATGGCTACACCTTC.

The chain links TRBV20-1 to TRBJ2-7; TRBD1 agrees at 11 bases. With 2 bases clipped from V and 5 bases from J, the junction kept 8 bases outside the gene matches. This CDR3 comprises 15 residues. Germline loops: CDR1 DFQATT, CDR2 SNEGSKA (reference sequence). The CDR3 spells CSARSSGTGGNEQYF. In DNA form, the CDR3 reads TGCAGTGCTAGAAGCTCCGGGACAGGGGGGAACGAGCAGTACTTC.

This clonotype was counted a few times. V usage is TRBV5-1 and J usage is TRBJ1-6; 10 bases are shared with TRBD1. The CDR3 contains 16 residues. The V gene's germline CDR1 is SGHRS and CDR2 YFSETQ. Trimming took 4 bases from V and 8 from J; bases not matched to a gene: 9. The CDR3 DNA reads TGCGCCAGCAGCCCTGATTTTGGGACAGGGGATTCACCCCTCCACTTT. It specifies CASSPDFGTGDSPLHF.

This clonotype was recorded once. The chain employs TRBV20-1 and TRBJ1-2, with a weak D call TRBD1 (6 bases). Germline V gene data show CDR1 as DFQATT and CDR2 as SNEGSKA (reference sequence). V was trimmed by 7 bases and J by 3 bases, leaving 12 bases between them. The CDR3 runs 12 residues. DNA for the CDR3: TGCAGTGGGACAGCTAATTACTATGGCTACACCTTC. It yields the protein CSGTANYYGYTF.

Worth noting for this clonotype: Lacking the conserved final phenylalanine or tryptophan, this CDR3 likely reflects a read error. CDR3 in DNA: TGTGCCAGCAGGGGCGGACAAGACTATGGCTACACCCTC. Protein sequence: CASRGGQDYGYTL. The chain links TRBV2 to TRBJ1-2; TRBD1 might be the D (5 bases). CDR1 is SNHLY and CDR2 is FYNNEI in the germline V gene. Trimming stripped 6 bases from V and 3 bases from J, with 11 bases between. This CDR3 region has 13 residues.

The chain is built from TRBV12-3 or TRBV12-4 and TRBJ1-1; possible D gene TRBD1, 5 bases. Trimming pared 3 bases from V and 6 bases from J, leaving 14 bases between. The CDR3 has 14 amino acids. CDR3 residues: CASSLAGGMAEAFF. The CDR3 DNA sequence: TGTGCCAGCAGTTTGGCGGGGGGTATGGCTGAAGCTTTCTTT.

This chain connects TRBV10-3 to TRBJ1-3; D gene ambiguous. The germline CDR1 and CDR2 sequences are ENHRY and SYGVKD. CDR3 length: 12 residues. The V end lost 2 bases, the J end lost 7 bases, and 6 bases lay between the germline ends. CDR3 protein: CAISEGRNTIYF. The CDR3 nucleotides are TGTGCCATCAGTGAGGGGCGGAACACCATATATTTT.

This clonotype was seen a single time. CDR3 loop: CASRGTGLDETQYF. The CDR3 DNA reads TGTGCCAGCAGAGGCACCGGACTAGATGAGACCCAGTACTTC. The V call is TRBV7-9, the J call TRBJ2-5; TRBD2 agrees at 7 bases. Looked up from germline, CDR1 is SEHNR and CDR2 is FQNEAQ (reference sequence). The CDR3 sequence is 14 residues long. With 6 bases clipped from V and 5 bases from J, the junction kept 9 bases outside the gene matches.